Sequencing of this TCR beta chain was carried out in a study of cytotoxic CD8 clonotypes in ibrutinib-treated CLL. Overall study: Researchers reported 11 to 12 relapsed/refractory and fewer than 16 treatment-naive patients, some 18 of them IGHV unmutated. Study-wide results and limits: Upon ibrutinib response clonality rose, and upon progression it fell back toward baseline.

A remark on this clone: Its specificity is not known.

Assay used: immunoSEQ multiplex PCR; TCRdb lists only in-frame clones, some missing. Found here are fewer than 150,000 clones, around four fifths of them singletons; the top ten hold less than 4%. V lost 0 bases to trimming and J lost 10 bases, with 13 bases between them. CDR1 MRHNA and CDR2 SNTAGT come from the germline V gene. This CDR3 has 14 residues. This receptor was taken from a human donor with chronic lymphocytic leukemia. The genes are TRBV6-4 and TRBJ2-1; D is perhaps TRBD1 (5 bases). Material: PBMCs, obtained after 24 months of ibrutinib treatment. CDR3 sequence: CASSDSAGLREQFF. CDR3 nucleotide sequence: TGTGCCAGCAGTGACTCAGCAGGGTTAAGGGAGCAGTTCTTC.